This TCR beta chain was recovered during a study of blood T cell repertoires in COVID-19. Across the study: COVID-19 samples from acute and convalescent phases originated in the United States, Italy and Spain. The cDNA or gDNA used as material had been derived from T cells, B-cell-depleted T cells, or PBMCs.

The J segment lost 2 bases and the V segment lost 0 bases, leaving 9 bases of the junction unmatched. The germline V gene encodes CDR1 LGHNA and CDR2 YNFKEQ. The length of the CDR3 is 17 residues. This clone was counted between two and nine times. Under the authors' procedure: The authors estimated nucleated cell counts from reference gene primer amplification. Using immunoSEQ multiplex PCR, the repertoire was profiled, and TCRdb retains in-frame clones only, with some absent. V and J calls and clone size are as listed in that table; D and trimming were resolved from the DNA. The data show 100,000 or so clones, roughly 90% seen once.

This TCR was recovered from a man in his 60s with acute or convalescent COVID-19. The chain recombines TRBV4-2 with TRBJ2-7; 8 bases agree with TRBD2. The sequenced sample consisted of peripheral blood. Here the CDR3 reads CASSQDLASGLTYEQYF. The CDR3 DNA sequence: TGTGCCAGCAGCCAAGATTTGGCTAGCGGGCTGACCTACGAGCAGTACTTC.